This TCR beta chain was recorded in a study of blood T cell dynamics during melanoma immunotherapy. Germline-derived CDR1 and CDR2 are SGHTA and FQGTGA. The CDR3 totals 13 residues. Trimming stripped 4 bases from V and 3 bases from J, with 6 bases between. Every bulk PBMC sample received the same 350 ng of DNA. Only in-frame clones appear in the TCRdb table, and some are missing; sequencing was by immunoSEQ multiplex PCR. The table shows 20,000 to 30,000 clones, with roughly 87% occurring only once. This clone appeared a few times. No antigen is known for it. Time point meaning: pre-treatment baseline. Blood was drawn before treatment and at week 3 after checkpoint blockade. Study-wide points: Clones driving repertoire changes may be melanoma-specific or general immune activation.

This chain joins TRBV7-3 and TRBJ2-2, with D unclear. Sequenced here: blood, sampled from a patient treated with checkpoint blockade. The sequence was collected from a human donor with melanoma. For the CDR3, the DNA is TGTGCCAGCAGCTCTGTCCACACCGGGGAGCTGTTTTTT. Translating gives CASSSVHTGELFF.